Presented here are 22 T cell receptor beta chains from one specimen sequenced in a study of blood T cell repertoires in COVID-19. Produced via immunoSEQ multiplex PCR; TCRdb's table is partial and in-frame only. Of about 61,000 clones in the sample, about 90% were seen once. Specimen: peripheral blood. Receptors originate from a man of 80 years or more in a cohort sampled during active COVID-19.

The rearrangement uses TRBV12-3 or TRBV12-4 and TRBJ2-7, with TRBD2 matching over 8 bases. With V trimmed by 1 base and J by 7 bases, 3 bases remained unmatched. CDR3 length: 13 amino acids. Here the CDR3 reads CASSLVGLVEQYF. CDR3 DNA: TGTGCCAGCAGTTTAGTGGGACTAGTGGAGCAGTACTTC.

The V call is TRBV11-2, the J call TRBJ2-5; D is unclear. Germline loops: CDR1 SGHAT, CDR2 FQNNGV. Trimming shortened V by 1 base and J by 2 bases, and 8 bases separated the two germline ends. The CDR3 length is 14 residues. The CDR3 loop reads CASSLVPGQETQYF. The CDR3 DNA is TGTGCCAGCAGCTTAGTTCCAGGACAAGAGACCCAGTACTTC.

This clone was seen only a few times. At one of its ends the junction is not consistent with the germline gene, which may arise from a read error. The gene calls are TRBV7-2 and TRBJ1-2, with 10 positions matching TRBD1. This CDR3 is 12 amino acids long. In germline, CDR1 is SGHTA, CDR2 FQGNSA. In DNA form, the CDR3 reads TGTGCCAGCAGCTCTACACCGGGACAGGGGCACTTC. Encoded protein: CASSSTPGQGHF.

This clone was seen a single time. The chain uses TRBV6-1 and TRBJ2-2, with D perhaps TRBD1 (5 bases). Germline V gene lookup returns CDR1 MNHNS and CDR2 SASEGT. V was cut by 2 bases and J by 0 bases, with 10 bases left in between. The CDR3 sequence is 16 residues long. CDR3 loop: CASSEQGPTNTGELFF. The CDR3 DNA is TGTGCCAGCAGTGAACAGGGTCCAACGAACACCGGGGAGCTGTTTTTT.

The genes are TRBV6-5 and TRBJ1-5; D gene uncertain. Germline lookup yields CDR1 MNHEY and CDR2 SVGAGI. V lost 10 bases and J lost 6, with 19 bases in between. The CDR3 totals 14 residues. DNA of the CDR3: TGTGCCACTCGAGAAGGAGCAAAGAGTCAGCCCCAGCATTTT. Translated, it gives CATREGAKSQPQHF.

The CDR3 is CASSLGATEAFF. DNA for the CDR3: TGTGCCAGCAGCTTAGGGGCCACTGAAGCTTTCTTT. This rearrangement joins TRBV7-9 to TRBJ1-1; D unclear. The germline V and J ends were trimmed by 1 base and 4 bases, with 4 bases remaining between them. CDR3 length equals 12 residues. Germline V lookup: CDR1 SEHNR, CDR2 FQNEAQ (reference sequence).

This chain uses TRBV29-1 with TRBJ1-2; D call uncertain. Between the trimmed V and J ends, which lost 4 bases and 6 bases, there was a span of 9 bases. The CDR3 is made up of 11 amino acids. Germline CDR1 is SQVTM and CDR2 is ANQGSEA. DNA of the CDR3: TGCAGCGTTGCCTCCGGAGATGGCTACACCTTC. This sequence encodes CSVASGDGYTF.

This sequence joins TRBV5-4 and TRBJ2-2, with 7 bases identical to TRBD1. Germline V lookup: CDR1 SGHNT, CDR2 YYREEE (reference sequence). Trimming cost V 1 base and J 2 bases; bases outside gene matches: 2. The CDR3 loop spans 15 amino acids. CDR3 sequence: CASSLRQGNTGELFF. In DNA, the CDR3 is TGTGCCAGCAGCTTGAGACAGGGCAACACCGGGGAGCTGTTTTTT. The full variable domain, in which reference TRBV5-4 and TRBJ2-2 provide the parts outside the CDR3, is ETGVTQSPTHLIKTRGQQVTLRCSSQSGHNTVSWYQQALGQGPQFIFQYYREEENGRGNFPPRFSGLQFPNYSSELNVNALELDDSALYLCASSLRQGNTGELFFGEGSRLTVL.

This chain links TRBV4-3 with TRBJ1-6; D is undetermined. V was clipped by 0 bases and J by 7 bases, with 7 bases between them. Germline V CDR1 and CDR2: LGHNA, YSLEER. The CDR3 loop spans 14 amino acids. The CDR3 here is CASSQDWANSPLHF. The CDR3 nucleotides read TGCGCCAGCAGCCAAGATTGGGCCAATTCACCCCTCCACTTT.

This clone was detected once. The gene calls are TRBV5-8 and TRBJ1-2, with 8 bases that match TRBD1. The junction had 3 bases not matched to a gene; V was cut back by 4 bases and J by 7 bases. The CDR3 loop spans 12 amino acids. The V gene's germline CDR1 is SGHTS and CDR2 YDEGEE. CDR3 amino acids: CASSPDRVGYTF. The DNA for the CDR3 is TGTGCCAGCAGCCCGGACAGGGTTGGCTACACCTTC.

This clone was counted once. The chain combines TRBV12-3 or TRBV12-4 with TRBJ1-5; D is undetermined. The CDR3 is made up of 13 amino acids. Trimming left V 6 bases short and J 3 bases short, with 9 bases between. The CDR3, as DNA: TGTGCCAGCAGGGTGGAGCTCAATCAGCCCCAGCATTTT. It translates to CASRVELNQPQHF.

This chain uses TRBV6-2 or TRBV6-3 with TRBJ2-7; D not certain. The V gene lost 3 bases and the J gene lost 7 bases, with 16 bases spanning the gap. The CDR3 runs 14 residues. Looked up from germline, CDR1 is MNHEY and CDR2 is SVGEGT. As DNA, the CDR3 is TGTGCCAGCAGTTATATGGCGGATCCTATGGAGCAGTACTTC. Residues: CASSYMADPMEQYF.

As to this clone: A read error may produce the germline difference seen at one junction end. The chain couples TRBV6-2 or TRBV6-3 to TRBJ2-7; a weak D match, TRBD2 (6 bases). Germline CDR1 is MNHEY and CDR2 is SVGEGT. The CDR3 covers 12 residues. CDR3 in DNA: TGTGCCAGCAGCTACTCTGCGGGGCCTCCCCGCTTC. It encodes CASSYSAGPPRF.

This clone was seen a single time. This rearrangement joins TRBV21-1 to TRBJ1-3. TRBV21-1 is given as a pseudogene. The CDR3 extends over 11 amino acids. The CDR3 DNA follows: TGTGCCAGCAGCTCACCTACTAAAACATATTTT. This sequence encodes CASSSPTKTYF.

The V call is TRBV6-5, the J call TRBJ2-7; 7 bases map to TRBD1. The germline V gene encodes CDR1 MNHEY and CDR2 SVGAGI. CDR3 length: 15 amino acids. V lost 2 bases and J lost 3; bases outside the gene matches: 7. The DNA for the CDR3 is TGTGCCAGCAGTTACACCGACAGGGCAAGCTACGAGCAGTACTTC. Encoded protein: CASSYTDRASYEQYF.

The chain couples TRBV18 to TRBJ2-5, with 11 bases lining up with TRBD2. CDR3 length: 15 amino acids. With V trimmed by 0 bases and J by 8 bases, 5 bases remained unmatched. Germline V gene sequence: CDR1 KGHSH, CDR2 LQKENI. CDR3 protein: CASSPPLAGDETQYF. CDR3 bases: TGTGCCAGCTCACCACCACTAGCGGGAGATGAAACCCAGTACTTC.

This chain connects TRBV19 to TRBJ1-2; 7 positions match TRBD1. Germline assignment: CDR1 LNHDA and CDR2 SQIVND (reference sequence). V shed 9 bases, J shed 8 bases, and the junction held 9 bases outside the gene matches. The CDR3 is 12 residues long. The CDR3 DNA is TGTGCCAGCTCTTCGACAGGGCAAGGCTACACCTTC. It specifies CASSSTGQGYTF.

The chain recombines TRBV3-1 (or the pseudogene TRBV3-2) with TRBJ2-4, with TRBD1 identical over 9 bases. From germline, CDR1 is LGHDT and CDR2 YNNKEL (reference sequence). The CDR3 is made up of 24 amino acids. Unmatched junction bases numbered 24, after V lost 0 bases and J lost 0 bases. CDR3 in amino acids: CASSQDNLPTGGVRPRLAKNIQYF. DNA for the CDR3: TGTGCCAGCAGCCAAGACAACCTCCCCACAGGGGGCGTCCGACCAAGGCTAGCCAAAAACATTCAGTACTTC.

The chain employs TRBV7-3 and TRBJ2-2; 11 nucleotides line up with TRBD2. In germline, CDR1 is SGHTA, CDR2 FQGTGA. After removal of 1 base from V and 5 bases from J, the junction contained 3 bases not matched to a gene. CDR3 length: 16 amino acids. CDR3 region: CASSLKLAGDTGELFF. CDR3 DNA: TGTGCCAGCAGCTTAAAACTAGCGGGGGATACCGGGGAGCTGTTTTTT.

CDR3 in DNA: TGTGCCAGCAGCTTAGCGACTAGCGGGGCCTCCTACGAGCAGTACTTC. Translating it yields CASSLATSGASYEQYF. The J gene is TRBJ2-7, the V gene TRBV7-6; 11 bases map to TRBD2. CDR1 and CDR2 (germline): SGHVS, FNYEAQ. V gave up 0 bases and J gave up 0 bases; unmatched junction bases: 1. This CDR3 region has 16 residues.

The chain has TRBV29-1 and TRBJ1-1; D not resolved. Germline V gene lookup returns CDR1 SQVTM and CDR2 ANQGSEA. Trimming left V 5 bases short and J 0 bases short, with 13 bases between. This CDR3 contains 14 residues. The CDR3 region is CSVKGSLMNTEAFF. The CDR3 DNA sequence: TGCAGCGTTAAAGGCAGTCTCATGAACACTGAAGCTTTCTTT.

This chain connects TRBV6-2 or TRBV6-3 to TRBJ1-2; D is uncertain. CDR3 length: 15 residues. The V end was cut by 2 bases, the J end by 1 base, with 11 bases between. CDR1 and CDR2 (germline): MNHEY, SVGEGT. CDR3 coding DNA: TGTGCCAGCAGTTACCCGACCGGGAATAACTATGGCTACACCTTC. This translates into CASSYPTGNNYGYTF.